The T cell receptor beta chain described here comes from a study of T cells in Graves' hyperthyroidism and ophthalmopathy. The CDR3 is 18 amino acids. Germline-derived CDR1 and CDR2 are SGHKS and YYEKEE (reference sequence). V dropped 3 bases and J dropped 1 base, with 21 bases sitting between them. There were TCR beta CDR3 regions amplified from RNA transcripts. A set of HTBI primers served as the primers for a first-round RT-PCR of the TCR CDR3. TCRdb itself ran the multiplex PCR reads through MiXCR, one entry per CDR3 protein. The data hold 300,000 to 400,000 distinct CDR3 sequences, with roughly 21% observed a single time. Worth noting for this clonotype: A single base separates this from a much larger clone, so it may be a read error.

Hyperthyroidism in the patients, aged 18 to 65, was newly diagnosed and under 2 months in duration. The authors obtained PBMCs from around 10 ml of fresh peripheral blood. The chain is built from TRBV5-5 and TRBJ2-3, with unresolved D. Sequenced input: blood. This receptor was obtained from a woman in her forties or fifties with Graves' hyperthyroidism. The CDR3 sequence is CASSSSLSSEPRTDTQYF. CDR3 sequence (DNA): TGTGCCAGCAGCTCGAGTCTGTCTTCGGAACCTCGCACAGATACGCAGTATTTT.